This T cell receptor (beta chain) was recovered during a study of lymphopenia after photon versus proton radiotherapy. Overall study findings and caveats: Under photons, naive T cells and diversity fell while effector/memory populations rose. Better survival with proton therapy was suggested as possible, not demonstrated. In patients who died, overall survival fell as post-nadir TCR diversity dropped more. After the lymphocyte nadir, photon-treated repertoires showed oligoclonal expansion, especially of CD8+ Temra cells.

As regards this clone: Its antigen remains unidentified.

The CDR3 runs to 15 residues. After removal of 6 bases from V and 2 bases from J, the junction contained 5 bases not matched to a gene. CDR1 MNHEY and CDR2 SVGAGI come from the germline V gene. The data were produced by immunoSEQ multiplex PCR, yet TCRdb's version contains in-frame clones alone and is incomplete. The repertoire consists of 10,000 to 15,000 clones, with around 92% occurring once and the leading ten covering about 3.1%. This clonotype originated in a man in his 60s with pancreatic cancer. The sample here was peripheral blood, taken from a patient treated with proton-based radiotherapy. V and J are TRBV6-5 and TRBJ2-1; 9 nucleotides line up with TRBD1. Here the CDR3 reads CASSPTGGAYNEQFF. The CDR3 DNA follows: TGTGCCAGCAGCCCGACAGGGGGTGCCTACAATGAGCAGTTCTTC.